These T cell receptor beta chains were read from a single sample in a study of T cells after yellow fever vaccination. One entry per CDR3 protein results from TCRdb running MiXCR on the 5' RACE reads. Of some 340,000 distinct CDR3 sequences listed, around 10% were seen once; the top ten hold around 3.2%. This material consisted of CD4+ T cells sorted from PBMCs, taken 45 days after the yellow fever booster vaccination. The receptor source for this set is a man aged 18 to 29 who received the YFV17D yellow fever vaccine. Each CDR3 is given with its conserved first and last residue. A D gene is named only where the DNA matches it firmly. Expanded clones are given a class, and other clones once, few, many or no size at all.

D	length	V	J	size	CDR3	DNA
TRBD1	13	TRBV12-3/TRBV12-4	TRBJ1-6	-	CASSLNRGSPLHF	TGTGCCAGCAGTCTCAACAGGGGTTCACCCCTCCACTTT
-	14	TRBV7-3	TRBJ2-1	many	CASSLAGPHNEQFF	TGTGCCAGCAGCTTAGCAGGGCCCCACAATGAGCAGTTCTTC
-	14	TRBV4-1	TRBJ2-5	many	CASSLYHLQETQYF	TGCGCCAGCAGCCTGTATCACTTGCAAGAGACCCAGTACTTC
-	13	TRBV29-1	TRBJ1-5	-	CSVVNDFNQPQHF	TGCAGCGTTGTTAATGATTTCAATCAGCCCCAGCATTTT
-	15	TRBV5-1	TRBJ1-4	-	CASSGGTGTWEKLFF	TGCGCCAGCAGCGGGGGAACCGGGACGTGGGAAAAACTGTTTTTT
-	15	TRBV25-1	TRBJ1-1	-	CASSETGGSGTEAFF	TGTGCCAGCAGTGAAACGGGGGGGAGCGGCACTGAAGCTTTCTTT
-	14	TRBV3-1	TRBJ1-2	few	CASSQEGAPVGVTF	TGTGCCAGCAGCCAAGAGGGGGCTCCGGTGGGGGTCACCTTC
-	15	TRBV19	TRBJ1-1	-	CASSIIGLRDTEAFF	TGTGCCAGTAGTATCATAGGGTTGAGGGACACTGAAGCTTTCTTT
TRBD2	16	TRBV12-3/TRBV12-4	TRBJ2-3	-	CASSREAGVMTDTQYF	TGTGCCAGCAGTCGTGAAGCGGGGGTCATGACAGATACGCAGTATTTT
-	13	TRBV7-9	TRBJ2-7	many	CASSFEWAYEQYF	TGTGCCAGCAGCTTCGAGTGGGCCTACGAGCAGTACTTC
-	12	TRBV2	TRBJ2-5	few	CASQLAARTQYF	TGTGCCAGCCAGCTGGCCGCGAGGACCCAGTACTTC
-	12	TRBV29-1	TRBJ2-3	-	CSVQDHTDTQYF	TGCAGCGTTCAGGATCACACAGATACGCAGTATTTT
-	13	TRBV6-2/TRBV6-3	TRBJ2-7	-	CASGEKGPYEQYF	TGTGCCAGCGGGGAAAAGGGCCCCTACGAGCAGTACTTC
-	14	TRBV9	TRBJ2-5	few	CASNRAGAGETQYF	TGTGCCAGCAACAGGGCAGGGGCTGGAGAGACCCAGTACTTC
-	12	TRBV7-9	TRBJ2-1	-	CASSSRGNEQFF	TGTGCCAGCAGCTCCAGGGGAAATGAGCAGTTCTTC
-	15	TRBV9	TRBJ1-2	many	CASSVAVPSRYGYTF	TGTGCCAGCAGCGTAGCAGTCCCATCGAGATATGGCTACACCTTC
TRBD2	13	TRBV20-1	TRBJ2-7	few	CSALTSGAYEQYF	TGCAGTGCTCTCACTAGCGGGGCCTACGAGCAGTACTTC
TRBD2	15	TRBV12-3/TRBV12-4	TRBJ2-2	few	CASRASGGYTGELFF	TGTGCCAGCAGGGCTAGCGGGGGGTACACCGGGGAGCTGTTTTTT
-	15	TRBV11-2	TRBJ1-3	-	CASSVDRPAGNTIYF	TGTGCCAGCAGCGTTGACAGGCCAGCTGGAAACACCATATATTTT
TRBD2	13	TRBV2	TRBJ2-5	few	CASRGGALQTQYF	TGTGCCAGCCGCGGGGGGGCCCTCCAGACCCAGTACTTC
-	13	TRBV6-2/TRBV6-3	TRBJ1-2	-	CASRGEGGYGYTF	TGTGCCAGCAGGGGTGAAGGAGGCTATGGCTACACCTTC
-	16	TRBV18	TRBJ2-2	few	CASSPLKGASTGELFF	TGTGCCAGCTCACCATTAAAAGGGGCAAGCACCGGGGAGCTGTTTTTT
TRBD1	14	TRBV6-5	TRBJ1-4	few	CASRPGQGGGKLFF	TGTGCCAGCAGACCCGGACAGGGGGGAGGAAAACTGTTTTTT
TRBD1	14	TRBV19	TRBJ1-5	few	CASSVTGGGQPQHF	TGTGCCAGTAGTGTCACAGGGGGAGGGCAGCCCCAGCATTTT
-	17	TRBV6-6	TRBJ2-5	many	CASSLSFSTATKETQYF	TGTGCCAGCAGCCTATCTTTCTCGACAGCAACTAAAGAGACCCAGTACTTC
TRBD2	15	TRBV25-1	TRBJ2-3	few	CASSEIAGYTDTQYF	TGTGCCAGCAGTGAAATAGCGGGCTACACAGATACGCAGTATTTT
TRBD1	15	TRBV5-1	TRBJ1-2	-	CASSTPGQGRYGYTF	TGCGCCAGCAGCACACCGGGACAGGGACGCTATGGCTACACCTTC
-	14	TRBV11-1	TRBJ1-5	-	CASSLGRVEQPQHF	TGTGCCAGCAGCTTAGGCAGGGTTGAACAGCCCCAGCATTTT
-	14	TRBV20-1	TRBJ1-1	once	CSAPGGPRGGLAFF	TGCAGTGCCCCCGGTGGACCGAGAGGCGGGTTAGCTTTCTTT
-	16	TRBV5-1	TRBJ2-3	-	CASSLQGSGSTDTQYF	TGCGCCAGCAGCTTACAAGGGAGCGGTAGCACAGATACGCAGTATTTT
-	13	TRBV5-6	TRBJ2-1	few	CASSRWDYNEQFF	TGTGCCAGCAGCCGTTGGGATTACAATGAGCAGTTCTTC
-	13	TRBV2	TRBJ2-2	-	CASSGESTGELFF	TGTGCCAGCAGTGGAGAGAGTACAGGGGAGCTGTTTTTT
-	14	TRBV28	TRBJ2-3	many	CASGRVGGRGTQYF	TGTGCCAGCGGCCGAGTCGGGGGCCGGGGTACGCAGTATTTT
TRBD1	15	TRBV7-9	TRBJ1-5	many	CASSLGTGVNQPQHF	TGTGCCAGCAGTCTAGGGACAGGAGTAAATCAGCCCCAGCATTTT
TRBD2	18	TRBV3-1	TRBJ2-2	few	CASSQDPASGGAAGELFF	TGTGCCAGCAGCCAAGATCCCGCTAGCGGGGGGGCAGCCGGGGAGCTGTTTTTT
-	16	TRBV5-6	TRBJ2-3	-	CASSFEARGGTDTQYF	TGTGCCAGCAGCTTCGAAGCGAGGGGTGGCACAGATACGCAGTATTTT
-	14	TRBV7-9	TRBJ2-5	-	CASSLFYGTQTQYF	TGTGCCAGCAGCTTGTTTTATGGGACGCAGACCCAGTACTTC
-	12	TRBV3-1	TRBJ1-6	few	CASSQGFPPLHF	TGTGCCAGCAGCCAAGGATTTCCACCCCTCCACTTT
-	12	TRBV4-1	TRBJ2-5	few	CASSHPSGTQYF	TGCGCCAGCAGCCACCCATCTGGGACCCAGTACTTC
-	13	TRBV7-7	TRBJ2-1	-	CASSLEGSGEQFF	TGTGCTAGCAGCTTAGAGGGGTCTGGTGAGCAGTTCTTC
-	14	TRBV7-8	TRBJ1-1	-	CASSSWTANTEAFF	TGTGCCAGCAGCTCCTGGACGGCGAACACTGAAGCTTTCTTT
TRBD1	11	TRBV28	TRBJ1-2	-	CASRTGDGYTF	TGTGCCAGCAGGACAGGGGATGGCTACACCTTC
-	14	TRBV6-5	TRBJ2-3	many	CASSYSTWGDTQYF	TGTGCCAGCAGTTACTCGACATGGGGCGATACGCAGTATTTT
-	14	TRBV10-3	TRBJ2-5	-	CAISVGAGAGTQYF	TGTGCCATCAGTGTGGGTGCAGGGGCGGGGACCCAGTACTTC
-	16	TRBV4-1	TRBJ2-5	many	CASSQVGTGVGETQYF	TGCGCCAGCAGCCAAGTCGGGACGGGCGTCGGAGAGACCCAGTACTTC
-	15	TRBV7-9	TRBJ2-3	many	CASSFRHGKLNTQYF	TGTGCCAGCAGCTTCAGACACGGGAAGTTGAATACGCAGTATTTT
-	13	TRBV4-2	TRBJ1-4	few	CASSQESGDKLFF	TGTGCCAGCAGCCAAGAGAGTGGTGATAAACTGTTTTTT
-	13	TRBV7-8	TRBJ2-7	-	CASSLGGQSEQYF	TGTGCCAGCAGCTTAGGAGGGCAGTCCGAGCAGTACTTC
TRBD1	15	TRBV15	TRBJ2-5	-	CATSRDRDSLETQYF	TGTGCCACCAGCAGAGACCGGGACAGCTTAGAGACCCAGTACTTC
-	12	TRBV4-1	TRBJ1-2	few	CASSQVMSRHTF	TGCGCCAGCAGCCAAGTTATGTCCCGTCACACCTTC
TRBD1	15	TRBV20-1	TRBJ1-1	few	CSAREPQGADTEAFF	TGCAGTGCTAGAGAGCCCCAGGGGGCGGACACTGAAGCTTTCTTT
-	13	TRBV4-2	TRBJ2-4	-	CASSQDKGSKSLF	TGTGCCAGCAGCCAAGACAAGGGCTCAAAGTCTCTCTTC
-	16	TRBV2	TRBJ1-6	once	CASSEATLPGTSPLHF	TGTGCCAGCAGTGAAGCGACCTTACCGGGAACTTCACCCCTCCACTTT